Shown below are 11 T cell receptor beta chains from a single sample sequenced in a study of blood T cell repertoires in COVID-19. Some clones are missing from TCRdb's copy, which holds only in-frame ones; the method was immunoSEQ multiplex PCR. The sample yields more than 85,000 clones, 90% to 95% seen once. Input material: peripheral blood. Receptors originate from a man between 60 and 75 years old with acute or convalescent COVID-19.

This chain uses TRBV28 with TRBJ1-1; 9 bases align to TRBD1. The CDR3 contains 16 residues. The germline V gene encodes CDR1 MDHEN and CDR2 SYDVKM. V shed 2 bases, J shed 6 bases, and the junction held 10 bases outside the gene matches. The CDR3 here is CASSLADRGRMSEAFF. The DNA of the CDR3 is TGTGCCAGCAGTTTAGCGGACAGGGGAAGAATGTCTGAAGCTTTCTTT.

This chain uses TRBV5-4 with TRBJ2-2; 10 bases match TRBD2. CDR1 is SGHNT, CDR2 YYREEE, per germline (reference sequence). The CDR3 contains 16 residues. The V gene end was trimmed by 1 base and the J gene end by 2 bases; junction bases not matched to a gene: 2. The CDR3 region has the DNA TGTGCCAGCAGCTTGCCTAGCGGGAGAAACACCGGGGAGCTGTTTTTT. Translating it yields CASSLPSGRNTGELFF.

The chain combines TRBV9 with TRBJ2-7; TRBD2 aligns across 8 bases. This CDR3 comprises 13 residues. The junction had 3 bases not matched to a gene; V was cut back by 4 bases and J by 3 bases. Germline loops: CDR1 SGDLS, CDR2 YYNGEE. CDR3 region: CASSPAGGYEQYF. Written as DNA, the CDR3 is TGTGCCAGCAGCCCGGCGGGAGGCTACGAGCAGTACTTC.

This rearrangement joins TRBV9 to TRBJ2-2; 8 bases match TRBD2. V trimming: 2 bases; J trimming: 3 bases; junction bases outside the gene matches: 9. This CDR3 region has 17 residues. CDR1 and CDR2 (germline): SGDLS, YYNGEE. The CDR3 sequence is CASSVPMGREDTGELFF. In nucleotides, the CDR3 is TGTGCCAGCAGCGTCCCGATGGGGCGGGAGGACACCGGGGAGCTGTTTTTT.

The rearrangement joins TRBV28 to TRBJ1-1; tentative D call: TRBD1 (5 bases). CDR1 and CDR2 (germline): MDHEN, SYDVKM. This CDR3 contains 20 residues. Trimming stripped 4 bases from V and 10 bases from J, with 37 bases between. In DNA, the CDR3 is TGTGCCAGCAGTTCCTGGAGCGCCGACCCTCGGGACTCCGGCGATCGTGTAGCTTTCTTT. Its protein is CASSSWSADPRDSGDRVAFF.

The rearrangement uses TRBV7-2 and TRBJ2-5; D is unclear. CDR1 is SGHTA and CDR2 is FQGNSA in the germline V gene. V lost 1 base and J lost 2, with 8 bases in between. The CDR3 is made up of 14 amino acids. In DNA form, the CDR3 reads TGTGCCAGCAGCTTAGTCGCGGAACAAGAGACCCAGTACTTC. Translating it yields CASSLVAEQETQYF. Variable domain in full (rest from reference TRBV7-2 and TRBJ2-5): GAGVSQSPSNKVTEKGKDVELRCDPISGHTALYWYRQSLGQGLEFLIYFQGNSAPDKSGLPSDRFSAERTGGSVSTLTIQRTQQEDSAVYLCASSLVAEQETQYFGPGTRLLVL.

The rearrangement links TRBV13 to TRBJ2-5; TRBD2 might be the D (6 bases). V shed 5 bases and J shed 8 bases, with 21 bases lying between them. From germline, CDR1 is PRHDT and CDR2 FYEKMQ (reference sequence). The CDR3 spans 15 residues. DNA for the CDR3: TGTGCCAGCAGCGGTTGGCGGGACCATTCACGAACCCAGTACTTC. Its protein is CASSGWRDHSRTQYF.

V usage is TRBV24-1 and J usage is TRBJ2-5, with D uncertain. There are 13 residues in the CDR3. Trimming stripped 4 bases from V and 0 bases from J, with 5 bases between. Germline V CDR1 and CDR2: KGHDR, SFDVKD. The CDR3 nucleotides read TGTGCCACCAGTGAGTCGTACCAAGAGACCCAGTACTTC. Translation: CATSESYQETQYF.

As for this clone: Additional DNA sequences in this sample encode the identical CDR3. The chain recombines TRBV19 with TRBJ2-3; no definite D call. This CDR3 is 13 amino acids long. The V end was cut by 5 bases, the J end by 4 bases, with 10 bases between. Germline CDR1 is LNHDA and CDR2 is SQIVND (reference sequence). The CDR3 DNA follows: TGTGCCAGTAGTTCGCGCGAGGCAGATACGCAGTATTTT. It is translated as CASSSREADTQYF.

This chain uses TRBV6-6 with TRBJ2-5; 8 nucleotides line up with TRBD1. The CDR3 has 14 residues. With V trimmed by 6 bases and J by 4 bases, 7 bases remained unmatched. Per germline, CDR1 MNHNY and CDR2 SVGAGI (reference sequence). CDR3: CASSMAGGVETQYF. CDR3 sequence (DNA): TGTGCCAGCAGCATGGCAGGGGGCGTAGAGACCCAGTACTTC.

The chain links TRBV19 to TRBJ1-5, with TRBD1 as a possible D gene (6 bases). Trimming removed 8 bases from V and 2 bases from J, with 13 bases in between. This CDR3 has 14 residues. Germline V gene sequence: CDR1 LNHDA, CDR2 SQIVND (reference sequence). The CDR3 sequence is CASQYSGGNQPQHF. CDR3 DNA: TGTGCCAGTCAGTACTCAGGGGGCAATCAGCCCCAGCATTTT.